The 21 T cell receptor beta chains reported below all come from one sample, sequenced in a study of blood T cell repertoires in COVID-19. TCRdb's table, derived via immunoSEQ multiplex PCR, lists solely in-frame clones and lacks some. Counted here are 150,000 to 200,000 clones, 75% to 90% occurring once; the ten biggest clones make up roughly 6.7%. The sample comprised peripheral blood. The receptors come from a man aged 40-55 years with acute or convalescent COVID-19.

The chain has TRBV30 and TRBJ1-5; tentative D call: TRBD1 (5 bases). From germline, CDR1 is GTSNPN and CDR2 SVGIG (reference sequence). CDR3 length: 14 amino acids. V was trimmed by 0 bases and J by 5 bases, leaving 11 bases between them. The CDR3 nucleotides read TGTGCCTGGAGTGTACGGAAAGGGGATCAGCCCCAGCATTTT. Translation gives CAWSVRKGDQPQHF.

The chain has TRBV5-4 and TRBJ1-6; 8 bases align to TRBD1. In germline, CDR1 is SGHNT, CDR2 YYREEE (reference sequence). V was clipped by 4 bases and J by 7 bases; unmatched bases: 4. CDR3 length equals 14 residues. CDR3 coding DNA: TGTGCCAGCAGCCCCGACAGGGGCAATTCACCCCTCCACTTT. It encodes CASSPDRGNSPLHF.

To note about this clone: The sample holds other DNA sequences that translate to the same CDR3. This chain connects TRBV19 to TRBJ1-5; 7 bases are shared with TRBD1. CDR3 length: 14 amino acids. Germline CDR1 LNHDA, CDR2 SQIVND (reference sequence). Losses at the gene ends were 3 bases for V and 6 bases for J; bases not matched to a gene: 5. CDR3 in DNA: TGTGCCAGTAGTATCGGGCAGGGGGGTCAGCCCCAGCATTTT. It is translated as CASSIGQGGQPQHF.

The chain uses TRBV21-1 and TRBJ1-6. TRBV21-1 is termed a pseudogene. CDR3 length: 19 amino acids. CDR3 in amino acids: CASSKGGNGGSSYNSPLHF. Here the CDR3 DNA reads TGTGCCAGCAGCAAAGGGGGAAACGGGGGGAGCTCCTATAATTCACCCCTCCACTTT.

V gene TRBV24-1 combines with J gene TRBJ2-5, with 8 bases matching TRBD2. The V gene end was trimmed by 4 bases and the J gene end by 3 bases; junction bases not matched to a gene: 6. CDR3 length equals 15 residues. CDR1 is KGHDR, CDR2 SFDVKD, per germline. CDR3 loop: CATSDPGLGKETQYF. The CDR3 coding sequence is TGTGCCACCAGTGACCCGGGACTAGGAAAAGAGACCCAGTACTTC.

The chain has TRBV6-5 and TRBJ1-5; 8 bases agree with TRBD1. The CDR3 consists of 15 residues. V lost 6 bases, J lost 1 base, and 5 bases stayed unmatched. CDR1 MNHEY and CDR2 SVGAGI come from the germline V gene. CDR3 region: CASSRTGSSNQPQHF. The CDR3 bases are TGTGCCAGCAGCCGGACAGGGTCGAGCAATCAGCCCCAGCATTTT.

For the CDR3, the DNA is TGTGCCAGCAGTTCCCGGGCACAGGGAGGCAATCAGCCCCAGCATTTT. Its protein is CASSSRAQGGNQPQHF. This chain connects TRBV6-5 to TRBJ1-5, with D perhaps TRBD1 (6 bases). Looked up from germline, CDR1 is MNHEY and CDR2 is SVGAGI. This CDR3 has 16 residues. V shed 4 bases and J shed 2 bases, with 15 bases lying between them.

The J gene is TRBJ1-2, the V gene TRBV15, with a possible D match to TRBD1 (6 bases). The CDR3 runs 16 residues. V was cut by 3 bases and J by 6 bases, with 20 bases left in between. Germline values: CDR1 LNHNV, CDR2 YYDKDF (reference sequence). The CDR3 spells CATSRVVQGALHGYTF. The DNA of the CDR3 is TGTGCCACCAGCAGGGTAGTACAGGGTGCCTTACATGGCTACACCTTC.

This chain joins TRBV5-8 and TRBJ2-2, with D possibly being TRBD1 (6 bases). CDR1 is SGHTS, CDR2 YDEGEE, per germline. The CDR3 is made up of 15 amino acids. V dropped 1 base and J dropped 7 bases, with 14 bases sitting between them. CDR3 sequence (DNA): TGTGCCAGCAGCTTGCCTACAGGGTACCGCGGGGAGCTGTTTTTT. Translating it yields CASSLPTGYRGELFF. The full variable domain, in which reference TRBV5-8 and TRBJ2-2 provide the parts outside the CDR3, is EAGVTQSPTHLIKTRGQQATLRCSPISGHTSVYWYQQALGLGLQFLLWYDEGEERNRGNFPPRFSGRQFPNYSSELNVNALELEDSALYLCASSLPTGYRGELFFGEGSRLTVL.

The genes are TRBV5-1 and TRBJ2-7; D uncertain. The CDR3 has 12 residues. The germline CDR1 and CDR2 sequences are SGHRS and YFSETQ. The germline V and J ends were trimmed by 7 bases and 1 base, with 9 bases remaining between them. CDR3 loop: CASSAASYEQYF. The CDR3 region has the DNA TGCGCCAGCTCGGCAGCGTCCTACGAGCAGTACTTC.

The chain employs TRBV30 and TRBJ1-4; a weak D match, TRBD1 (5 bases). The germline V and J ends were trimmed by 5 bases and 0 bases, with 16 bases remaining between them. The CDR3 length is 16 residues. Germline loops: CDR1 GTSNPN, CDR2 SVGIG (reference sequence). CDR3 protein: CAWEDPGTATNEKLFF. The CDR3 coding sequence is TGTGCCTGGGAGGATCCGGGGACTGCAACTAATGAAAAACTGTTTTTT.

The chain combines TRBV5-1 with TRBJ2-7; the D is unclear. CDR1 and CDR2 (germline): SGHRS, YFSETQ. The CDR3 runs to 13 residues. V was cut by 1 base and J by 1 base, with 6 bases left in between. The CDR3 DNA sequence: TGCGCCAGCAGCTTGTTGGCATCCTACGAGCAGTACTTC. Translating it yields CASSLLASYEQYF.

The rearrangement links TRBV6-1 to TRBJ2-1; 11 bases match TRBD2. The CDR3 spans 18 residues. Germline CDR1 reads MNHNS; CDR2 reads SASEGT. V lost 4 bases to trimming and J lost 0 bases; unmatched junction nucleotides: 8. CDR3 nucleotides: TGTGCCAGCAGTGGACTAGCGGGGCTCGCAAGCTCCTACAATGAGCAGTTCTTC. Its translation: CASSGLAGLASSYNEQFF.

This rearrangement joins TRBV5-1 to TRBJ2-3; TRBD1 agrees at 7 bases. CDR1 and CDR2 (germline): SGHRS, YFSETQ. This CDR3 has 18 residues. V gave up 1 base and J gave up 5 bases; unmatched junction bases: 16. CDR3 coding DNA: TGCGCCAGCAGCTTGTACAGCGTAGGATTGGGGGACAGAGATACGCAGTATTTT. Residues: CASSLYSVGLGDRDTQYF.

The chain recombines TRBV11-1 with TRBJ2-7; weak D call: TRBD1 (6 bases). The CDR3 length is 15 residues. Germline-derived CDR1 and CDR2 are SGHAT and FQDESV (reference sequence). The V and J ends lost 2 bases and 5 bases respectively, with 16 bases between them. CDR3: CASSLRGHRDHEQYF. As DNA, the CDR3 is TGTGCCAGCAGCTTACGAGGGCACAGGGACCACGAGCAGTACTTC.

This chain links TRBV12-3 or TRBV12-4 with TRBJ1-3; 7 bases agree with TRBD1. This CDR3 has 13 amino acids. Trimming at V came to 1 base and at J to 8 bases, leaving 2 bases not matched to a gene. The CDR3 DNA reads TGTGCCAGCAGTTTAGGACAGGGATACACCATATATTTT. Translation: CASSLGQGYTIYF.

Comments on this clone: The same CDR3 also results from other DNA sequences found in this sample. V gene TRBV7-9 combines with J gene TRBJ2-1, with a weak D call TRBD1 (6 bases). Germline V gene sequence: CDR1 SEHNR, CDR2 FQNEAQ (reference sequence). Trimming cost V 2 bases and J 4 bases, with 12 bases left between them. CDR3 length equals 15 residues. The CDR3 is CASSLTGNPYNEQFF. The DNA for the CDR3 is TGTGCCAGCAGCTTAACAGGGAACCCATACAATGAGCAGTTCTTC. Using reference TRBV7-9 and TRBJ2-1 for the parts outside the CDR3, the full variable domain is DTGVSQNPRHKITKRGQNVTFRCDPISEHNRLYWYRQTLGQGPEFLTYFQNEAQLEKSRLLSDRFSAERPKGSFSTLEIQRTEQGDSAMYLCASSLTGNPYNEQFFGPGTRLTVL.

DNA for the CDR3: TGCGCCAGCAGTGAGACAGTTAACTATGGCTACACCTTC. This sequence encodes CASSETVNYGYTF. The chain joins TRBV10-1 to TRBJ1-2; D unclear. The V and J ends lost 2 bases and 1 base respectively, with 5 bases between them. The CDR3 runs to 13 residues. CDR1 and CDR2 from the germline V gene are WNHNN and SYGVQD (reference sequence).

The chain joins TRBV10-3 to TRBJ2-3; D not resolved. Germline CDR1 ENHRY, CDR2 SYGVKD. The CDR3 length is 12 residues. V lost 2 bases to trimming and J lost 2 bases, with 2 bases between them. CDR3 region: CAISEHTDTQYF. CDR3 bases: TGTGCCATCAGTGAGCACACAGATACGCAGTATTTT.

Concerning this clone itself: The sample has other DNA sequences that encode this CDR3 too. CDR3 DNA: TGTGCCAGTAGTTCCAGCGGGGGGGCCGGAGATACGCAGTATTTT. Translating it yields CASSSSGGAGDTQYF. This chain joins TRBV19 and TRBJ2-3, with 10 bases lining up with TRBD2. Losses at the gene ends were 5 bases for V and 5 bases for J; bases not matched to a gene: 7. The CDR3 runs to 15 residues. Germline CDR1 is LNHDA and CDR2 is SQIVND (reference sequence).

The chain joins TRBV7-9 to TRBJ2-7, with 12 nucleotides matching TRBD2. V trimming: 5 bases; J trimming: 2 bases; junction bases outside the gene matches: 7. The CDR3 sequence is 16 residues long. CDR1 and CDR2 (germline): SEHNR, FQNEAQ (reference sequence). CDR3 sequence (DNA): TGTGCCAGCAGCCCTCGGACTAGCGGGGCGGCCTACGAGCAGTACTTC. Protein product: CASSPRTSGAAYEQYF.